This T cell receptor beta chain emerged from a study of blood T cell repertoires in COVID-19. In the authors' methods: Amplification of reference gene primers provided the estimated nucleated cell counts. Measured with immunoSEQ multiplex PCR; TCRdb has only the in-frame clones, and not every one. For V, J and clone size, that table is used; D and trimming come from the DNA. The table has over 60,000 clones, 90% seen once. Germline CDR1 is SGHAT and CDR2 is FQNNGV. This CDR3 comprises 15 residues. The V and J ends lost 5 bases and 0 bases, in that order; junction bases with no gene match: 2. Sequenced input: peripheral blood. The sequence came from a man aged 55 to 69 with acute or convalescent COVID-19. The V gene is TRBV11-2, the J gene TRBJ2-1; the match to TRBD2 covers 9 bases. CDR3 in DNA: TGTGCCAGCAGCGCGACTAGCGGCTCCTACAATGAGCAGTTCTTC. It encodes CASSATSGSYNEQFF.